One sample yielded the 13 T cell receptor beta chains listed below, sequenced in a study of identical twins. Each CDR3 protein gets one entry after TCRdb re-called the 5' RACE reads with MiXCR. In the table there are 550,000 to 800,000 distinct CDR3 sequences, less than 9% of which are singletons. This sample also belongs to another study, concerning yellow fever vaccine responses in identical twins.

Material: PBMCs. The receptors were sampled from a woman under 30 in good health.

This clonotype was counted at least ten times. The chain joins TRBV5-1 to TRBJ2-1; TRBD2 matches 8 bases. CDR1 and CDR2 (germline): SGHRS, YFSETQ. The V and J ends lost 3 bases and 7 bases, in that order; junction bases with no gene match: 9. This CDR3 is built from 15 residues. CDR3 residues: CASSSSITGGNEQFF. The CDR3 DNA is TGCGCCAGCAGCTCCAGTATAACGGGGGGGAATGAGCAGTTCTTC.

This clonotype occurred many times. The chain uses TRBV2 and TRBJ1-6; D is uncertain. Germline CDR1 is SNHLY and CDR2 is FYNNEI. The CDR3 extends over 16 amino acids. Trimming shortened V by 7 bases and J by 3 bases, and 16 bases separated the two germline ends. CDR3 nucleotides: TGTGCCAGCAAAAGATGGGAGGAAGACTATAATTCACCCCTCCACTTT. It is translated as CASKRWEEDYNSPLHF.

This clonotype was counted a few times. The gene calls are TRBV3-1 and TRBJ2-3; TRBD2 aligns across 9 bases. Trimming took 1 base from V and 0 from J; bases not matched to a gene: 5. The germline V gene has CDR1 LGHDT and CDR2 YNNKEL (reference sequence). The CDR3 is 17 amino acids. In nucleotides, the CDR3 is TGTGCCAGCAGCCAAGGAGCGGGGGGACTTAGCACAGATACGCAGTATTTT. As protein: CASSQGAGGLSTDTQYF.

The chain has TRBV25-1 and TRBJ2-5; D unclear. The CDR3 runs to 14 residues. Germline V gene sequence: CDR1 MGHDK, CDR2 SYGVNS. The V gene lost 4 bases and the J gene lost 1 base, with 10 bases spanning the gap. The CDR3: CASSGGRIQETQYF. The DNA for the CDR3 is TGTGCCAGCAGTGGCGGACGGATCCAAGAGACCCAGTACTTC.

The J gene is TRBJ1-5, the V gene TRBV12-3 or TRBV12-4; 7 nucleotides line up with TRBD1. V lost 5 bases to trimming and J lost 4 bases; unmatched junction nucleotides: 5. This CDR3 has 14 amino acids. The CDR3 reads CASSMGQINQPQHF. CDR3 coding DNA: TGTGCCAGCAGTATGGGACAGATTAATCAGCCCCAGCATTTT.

This clonotype was observed a handful of times. The chain uses TRBV20-1 and TRBJ2-4; D gene unclear. CDR3 length: 13 amino acids. V lost 5 bases and J lost 0, with 8 bases in between. Germline V lookup: CDR1 DFQATT, CDR2 SNEGSKA (reference sequence). The CDR3 loop reads CSAQEVAKNIQYF. As DNA, the CDR3 is TGCAGTGCTCAGGAAGTAGCCAAAAACATTCAGTACTTC.

The chain employs TRBV5-8 and TRBJ1-5; maybe TRBD1 (5 bases). The V and J ends lost 9 bases and 9 bases respectively, with 22 bases between them. The CDR3 sequence is 14 residues long. Per the germline V gene, CDR1 is SGHTS and CDR2 is YDEGEE. The CDR3 region is CANNLGTGQSPQHF. The CDR3 region has the DNA TGTGCCAACAACCTCGGGACGGGGCAATCGCCCCAGCATTTT.

This clonotype was seen only a few times. V is TRBV20-1 and J is TRBJ2-5; 8 nucleotides align to TRBD2. V lost 6 bases and J lost 1; bases outside the gene matches: 10. Germline V gives CDR1 DFQATT, CDR2 SNEGSKA (reference sequence). The CDR3 runs to 15 residues. The CDR3 region is CSATLGAGGQETQYF. Written as DNA, the CDR3 is TGCAGTGCAACCCTAGGGGCGGGGGGCCAAGAGACCCAGTACTTC.

The sample holds many counts of this clonotype. The junction departs from germline at one end; a sequencing error may be responsible. J is TRBJ2-2 and V is TRBV12-3 or TRBV12-4; D remains ambiguous. This CDR3 is built from 14 residues. CDR3 protein: CASGLGSNTGELFF. The CDR3 DNA follows: TGTGCCAGCGGTTTGGGGTCGAACACCGGGGAGCTGTTTTTT.

The table lists this clonotype with many counts. The gene calls are TRBV12-3 or TRBV12-4 and TRBJ2-5; D uncertain. CDR3 length: 13 residues. V shed 3 bases and J shed 4 bases, with 9 bases lying between them. CDR3 DNA sequence: TGTGCCAGCAGTTTTGTAGACCTAGAGACCCAGTACTTC. Protein product: CASSFVDLETQYF.

This clonotype was detected ten times or more. A read error may produce the germline difference seen at one junction end. The V call is TRBV7-9, the J call TRBJ1-2; TRBD1 might be the D (6 bases). Germline V gives CDR1 SEHNR, CDR2 FQNEAQ (reference sequence). CDR3 size: 12 residues. Written as DNA, the CDR3 is TGTGCCAGCAGCTCCCGGACAGCAGTCTTCGCCTTC. Amino acid sequence: CASSSRTAVFAF.

The genes are TRBV12-3 or TRBV12-4 and TRBJ2-7; 12 bases agree with TRBD2. The CDR3 covers 16 residues. V dropped 5 bases and J dropped 4; count of bases not matched to a gene: 9. The CDR3 DNA is TGTGCCAGCAGTGACCCTCTAGCGGGAGGGCCTTACGAGCAGTACTTC. Translated, it gives CASSDPLAGGPYEQYF.

The chain is built from TRBV20-1 and TRBJ2-3; D may be TRBD2 (6 bases). Deletions cut 8 bases from V and 6 bases from J, with 9 bases between. Germline values: CDR1 DFQATT, CDR2 SNEGSKA (reference sequence). The CDR3 runs 10 residues. CDR3 in amino acids: CSLEGDTQYF. CDR3 bases: TGCAGTTTGGAGGGGGATACGCAGTATTTT.